These T cell receptor beta chains were read from a single sample in a study of shared clonotypes between healthy human individuals. Libraries were prepared by immunoSEQ multiplex PCR; TCRdb keeps only in-frame clonotypes and omits some of them. The table lists about 520,000 clones, more than 95% of them singletons. Sequenced sample: naive CD4+ T cells sorted from blood. Receptors originate from a woman in her twenties or thirties in good health. The CDR3 runs from the conserved cysteine through the conserved F or W. Each record gives: J gene, V gene, D gene, clone size, CDR3 DNA, CDR3 protein. The D gene is left open where the match is weak. Clone size is not always given. Where it is, it says once, few, many or a class for expanded clones.

J gene: TRBJ2-1
V gene: TRBV6-5
D gene: NA
clone size: NA
CDR3 DNA: TGTGCCAGCAGTTGGACAGATTACAATGAGCAGTTCTTC
CDR3 protein: CASSWTDYNEQFF

J gene: TRBJ2-7
V gene: TRBV11-2
D gene: NA
clone size: NA
CDR3 DNA: TGTGCCAGCAGCTTAGCTTGGGTCCTCCCCTCAGGTTACGAGCAGTACTTC
CDR3 protein: CASSLAWVLPSGYEQYF

J gene: TRBJ2-7
V gene: TRBV7-3
D gene: TRBD1
clone size: NA
CDR3 DNA: TGTGCCAGCAGCCATTCCGGGACAGGGGACTACGAGCAGTACTTC
CDR3 protein: CASSHSGTGDYEQYF

J gene: TRBJ1-1
V gene: TRBV18
D gene: NA
clone size: NA
CDR3 DNA: TGTGCCAGCTCACCACCGGCCAGGGCCCAGGGGGCTTTCTTT
CDR3 protein: CASSPPARAQGAFF

J gene: TRBJ2-2
V gene: TRBV5-1
D gene: TRBD2
clone size: NA
CDR3 DNA: TGCGCCAGCAGCATCTCCGGGACTACCACCGGGGAGCTGTTTTTT
CDR3 protein: CASSISGTTTGELFF

J gene: TRBJ2-7
V gene: TRBV4-1
D gene: NA
clone size: NA
CDR3 DNA: TGCGCCAGCAGCCCAAGTCTCGTTTCCTATTACTACGAGCAGTACTTC
CDR3 protein: CASSPSLVSYYYEQYF

J gene: TRBJ2-1
V gene: TRBV10-2
D gene: NA
clone size: NA
CDR3 DNA: TGCGCCAGCAGTGATGGCAGGTATGAAGTTAATGAGCAGTTCTTC
CDR3 protein: CASSDGRYEVNEQFF

J gene: TRBJ2-7
V gene: TRBV18
D gene: NA
clone size: NA
CDR3 DNA: TGTGCCAGCTCACCTAAAGTAGGCGGGTACGAGCAGTACTTC
CDR3 protein: CASSPKVGGYEQYF

J gene: TRBJ1-2
V gene: TRBV25-1
D gene: NA
clone size: NA
CDR3 DNA: TGTGCCAGCAGTGACCTGGGACAAGACTATGGCTACACCTTC
CDR3 protein: CASSDLGQDYGYTF

J gene: TRBJ1-1
V gene: TRBV2
D gene: NA
clone size: NA
CDR3 DNA: TGTGCCAGCCTCGGGGGTGGGGCGAACACTGAAGCTTTCTTT
CDR3 protein: CASLGGGANTEAFF

J gene: TRBJ2-7
V gene: TRBV30
D gene: TRBD1
clone size: NA
CDR3 DNA: TGTGCCTGGAGGGAGAGGACAGGGGGCTCCTACGAGCAGTACTTC
CDR3 protein: CAWRERTGGSYEQYF

J gene: TRBJ1-2
V gene: TRBV10-3
D gene: NA
clone size: NA
CDR3 DNA: TGTGCCATCAGTGAGTCGGGGGCTAGCGGCTACACCTTC
CDR3 protein: CAISESGASGYTF

J gene: TRBJ2-7
V gene: TRBV29-1
D gene: TRBD1
clone size: NA
CDR3 DNA: TGCAGCGCCTATGACAGGGACTACGAGCAGTACTTC
CDR3 protein: CSAYDRDYEQYF

J gene: TRBJ1-1
V gene: TRBV6-5
D gene: NA
clone size: once
CDR3 DNA: TGTGCCAGCAGTTACCGGAACTTCGGGACTGAAGCTTTCTTT
CDR3 protein: CASSYRNFGTEAFF

J gene: TRBJ2-5
V gene: TRBV4-2
D gene: TRBD2
clone size: NA
CDR3 DNA: TGTGCCAGCAGCCAATCCCCGAGGACTAGCGTCAAAGAGACCCAGTACTTC
CDR3 protein: CASSQSPRTSVKETQYF

J gene: TRBJ2-7
V gene: TRBV4-1
D gene: TRBD1
clone size: NA
CDR3 DNA: TGCGCCAGCAGCCAAGGAATAGGTAGGGGGCGAAGCTCCTACGAGCAGTACTTC
CDR3 protein: CASSQGIGRGRSSYEQYF

J gene: TRBJ2-7
V gene: TRBV13
D gene: TRBD1
clone size: NA
CDR3 DNA: TGTGCCAGCAGCGCGGACCCCCGCAGGGGGCAAAACGAGCAGTACTTC
CDR3 protein: CASSADPRRGQNEQYF

J gene: TRBJ2-3
V gene: TRBV11-2
D gene: TRBD2
clone size: NA
CDR3 DNA: TGTGCCAGCAGCTTAGTAGTTAGCGGGAGGGTGGATACGCAGTATTTT
CDR3 protein: CASSLVVSGRVDTQYF

J gene: TRBJ2-1
V gene: TRBV21-1
D gene: NA
clone size: NA
CDR3 DNA: TGTGCCAGCAGCTATCAGCGGGAGCAGTTCTTC
CDR3 protein: CASSYQREQFF

J gene: TRBJ2-5
V gene: TRBV9
D gene: NA
clone size: NA
CDR3 DNA: TGTGCCAGCACCCCGACTGGCTCTTCGGGGACCCAGTACTTC
CDR3 protein: CASTPTGSSGTQYF

J gene: TRBJ2-7
V gene: TRBV11-3
D gene: NA
clone size: NA
CDR3 DNA: TGTGCCAGCAGCTTAGGATTCGGTACGGCCTACGAGCAGTACTTC
CDR3 protein: CASSLGFGTAYEQYF

J gene: TRBJ1-4
V gene: TRBV9
D gene: NA
clone size: NA
CDR3 DNA: TGTGCCAGCAGCGTCGGACAGTCTAATGAAAAACTGTTTTTT
CDR3 protein: CASSVGQSNEKLFF

J gene: TRBJ2-5
V gene: TRBV9
D gene: TRBD2
clone size: NA
CDR3 DNA: TGTGCCAGCAGCGGGCGCACTAGCGGTCCCCAAGAGACCCAGTACTTC
CDR3 protein: CASSGRTSGPQETQYF

J gene: TRBJ1-1
V gene: TRBV15
D gene: NA
clone size: NA
CDR3 DNA: TGTGCCACCAGCAGAGCGGTAAGGGATGAAGCTTTCTTT
CDR3 protein: CATSRAVRDEAFF

J gene: TRBJ2-3
V gene: TRBV18
D gene: NA
clone size: NA
CDR3 DNA: TGTGCCAGCACCCCAGGGGCAGATACGCAGTATTTT
CDR3 protein: CASTPGADTQYF

J gene: TRBJ1-1
V gene: TRBV5-6
D gene: NA
clone size: NA
CDR3 DNA: TGTGCCAGCAGCTTGGGTAGGGACACTGAAGCTTTCTTT
CDR3 protein: CASSLGRDTEAFF

J gene: TRBJ1-1
V gene: TRBV29-1
D gene: NA
clone size: few
CDR3 DNA: TGCAGCGTTGTCCGGGACACTGAAGCTTTCTTT
CDR3 protein: CSVVRDTEAFF

J gene: TRBJ2-7
V gene: TRBV19
D gene: TRBD2
clone size: NA
CDR3 DNA: TGTGCCAGTAGACGTACTAGCGGGAGGTCCTACGAGCAGTACTTC
CDR3 protein: CASRRTSGRSYEQYF

J gene: TRBJ1-5
V gene: TRBV7-9
D gene: TRBD1
clone size: NA
CDR3 DNA: TGTGCCAGCAGCCCCGGGACAGAAACAAATCAGCCCCAGCATTTT
CDR3 protein: CASSPGTETNQPQHF

J gene: TRBJ2-5
V gene: TRBV2
D gene: NA
clone size: NA
CDR3 DNA: TGTGCCAGCAGCCCCTCCGGGGCCGGGGGGACCCAGTACTTC
CDR3 protein: CASSPSGAGGTQYF

J gene: TRBJ2-5
V gene: TRBV5-1
D gene: TRBD2
clone size: NA
CDR3 DNA: TGCGCCAGCAGCTGGGGGGAGGGCCGAGAGACCCAGTACTTC
CDR3 protein: CASSWGEGRETQYF

J gene: TRBJ2-7
V gene: TRBV29-1
D gene: NA
clone size: NA
CDR3 DNA: TGCAGCGTTGACCCCAGCGGGTCCACGTCCGAGCAGTACTTC
CDR3 protein: CSVDPSGSTSEQYF